These 19 T cell receptor beta chains were sequenced from one sample in a study of PD-L1 blockade in urothelial cancer. TCRdb keeps only in-frame clones here, not all; method: immunoSEQ multiplex PCR. The sample contains tens of thousands of clones, about 89% of which appear only once. Time point reported: pretreatment peripheral blood. The sequencing here drew on PBMCs, taken around atezolizumab (anti-PD-L1) treatment. The receptor set was obtained from a woman aged 60-75 years with urothelial cancer.

The chain uses TRBV10-2 and TRBJ2-2, with a tentative D call TRBD1 (5 bases). Trimming pared 7 bases from V and 5 bases from J, leaving 8 bases between. The CDR3 covers 12 residues. Germline lookup yields CDR1 WSHSY and CDR2 SAAADI. CDR3 bases: TGCGCCAGCACAGGGAAAACCGGGGAGCTGTTTTTT. Protein product: CASTGKTGELFF.

The chain carries TRBV2 and TRBJ2-7; 7 bases map to TRBD2. CDR1 is SNHLY, CDR2 FYNNEI, per germline. With 8 bases clipped from V and 3 bases from J, the junction kept 7 bases outside the gene matches. The CDR3 consists of 13 residues. CDR3 sequence: CASAKLARYEQYF. For the CDR3, the DNA is TGTGCCAGCGCCAAACTAGCGCGCTACGAGCAGTACTTC.

The chain recombines TRBV7-9 with TRBJ1-1; a possible D gene is TRBD1 (5 bases). CDR3 length equals 16 residues. The ends were cut back, 3 bases at V and 1 base at J, with 15 bases in the middle. The germline gives CDR1 SEHNR, CDR2 FQNEAQ (reference sequence). The CDR3 sequence is CASSFTPQAQNTEAFF. As DNA, the CDR3 is TGTGCCAGCAGCTTCACCCCACAGGCGCAGAACACTGAAGCTTTCTTT.

The CDR3, as DNA: TGCAGTGCTAGCCGACAGGCTGAAGCTTTCTTT. This codes for CSASRQAEAFF. This rearrangement joins TRBV20-1 to TRBJ1-1, with a possible D match to TRBD1 (6 bases). The CDR3 totals 11 residues. V shed 3 bases and J shed 6 bases, with 8 bases lying between them. Germline V gene sequence: CDR1 DFQATT, CDR2 SNEGSKA (reference sequence).

V usage is TRBV9 and J usage is TRBJ2-2; D is possibly TRBD2 (5 bases). The germline gives CDR1 SGDLS, CDR2 YYNGEE. Trimming left V 3 bases short and J 5 bases short, with 11 bases between. CDR3 length: 14 residues. The CDR3 is CASSAETNTGELFF. The CDR3 region has the DNA TGTGCCAGCAGCGCAGAGACTAATACCGGGGAGCTGTTTTTT. Full variable domain (missing parts from reference TRBV9 and TRBJ2-2): DSGVTQTPKHLITATGQRVTLRCSPRSGDLSVYWYQQSLDQGLQFLIQYYNGEERAKGNILERFSAQQFPDLHSELNLSSLELGDSALYFCASSAETNTGELFFGEGSRLTVL.

This clone turned up a few times. V and J are TRBV14 and TRBJ2-1; TRBD2 matches 8 bases. After removal of 6 bases from V and 3 bases from J, the junction contained 4 bases not matched to a gene. Germline V gene sequence: CDR1 SGHDN, CDR2 FVKESK. This CDR3 contains 14 residues. This CDR3 is CASSMREVYNEQFF. The DNA for the CDR3 is TGTGCCAGCAGTATGCGGGAGGTCTACAATGAGCAGTTCTTC.

V gene TRBV4-3 combines with J gene TRBJ2-7, with 12 bases fitting TRBD2. Germline-derived CDR1 and CDR2 are LGHNA and YSLEER. This CDR3 spans 20 amino acids. The J segment lost 0 bases and the V segment lost 0 bases, leaving 12 bases of the junction unmatched. The CDR3 coding sequence is TGCGCCAGCAGCCAAGAGTCTCCGACTAGCGGGAGAGAAGTCTCCTACGAGCAGTACTTC. Its translation is CASSQESPTSGREVSYEQYF.

V and J are TRBV28 and TRBJ2-3; 7 bases are shared with TRBD1. CDR1 MDHEN and CDR2 SYDVKM come from the germline V gene. J lost 5 bases, V lost 4 bases, and 9 bases had no gene match. The CDR3 is made up of 15 amino acids. The CDR3 loop is CASSSHRDSGDTQYF. In DNA, the CDR3 is TGTGCCAGCAGTTCACACCGGGACAGCGGAGATACGCAGTATTTT.

The chain joins TRBV11-2 to TRBJ2-1; TRBD2 might be the D (6 bases). The germline V gene has CDR1 SGHAT and CDR2 FQNNGV. The CDR3 contains 15 residues. V was clipped by 0 bases and J by 8 bases, with 14 bases between them. CDR3 loop: CASSLDKRAGDEQFF. The CDR3 region has the DNA TGTGCCAGCAGCTTAGATAAGCGGGCCGGGGATGAGCAGTTCTTC.

The chain couples TRBV4-1 to TRBJ1-1; D unclear. CDR1 and CDR2 from the germline V gene are MGHRA and YSYEKL. This CDR3 comprises 15 residues. Trimming took off 0 bases at V and 1 base at J, with 9 bases between the two ends. CDR3 nucleotides: TGCGCCAGCAGCCAAGAGATCCGGTCGAACACTGAAGCTTTCTTT. Its protein is CASSQEIRSNTEAFF.

CDR3 bases: TGTGCCTGGAGTGTAGGGGTGCCTCCTCGTGGCTACACCTTC. Translated: CAWSVGVPPRGYTF. V is TRBV30 and J is TRBJ1-2; perhaps TRBD1 as D (5 bases). The CDR3 spans 14 residues. Germline-derived CDR1 and CDR2 are GTSNPN and SVGIG (reference sequence). The germline V and J ends were trimmed by 0 bases and 7 bases, with 15 bases remaining between them.

V gene TRBV19 combines with J gene TRBJ1-3, with 7 bases lining up with TRBD1. This CDR3 is 15 amino acids long. With V trimmed by 3 bases and J by 2 bases, 4 bases remained unmatched. Germline CDR1 is LNHDA and CDR2 is SQIVND (reference sequence). The CDR3 sequence: CASSILTGAGNTIYF. The DNA for the CDR3 is TGTGCCAGTAGTATTTTAACAGGGGCTGGAAACACCATATATTTT.

V is TRBV2 and J is TRBJ1-2, with D perhaps matching TRBD1 (5 bases). This CDR3 comprises 15 residues. Germline-derived CDR1 and CDR2 are SNHLY and FYNNEI. V gave up 6 bases and J gave up 4 bases, with 18 bases separating them. CDR3 coding DNA: TGTGCCAGCAGCGGGGACCGGCTCGGGGGCTATGGCTACACCTTC. The encoded protein is CASSGDRLGGYGYTF.

The chain links TRBV27 to TRBJ2-7; the match to TRBD2 covers 7 bases. Germline V CDR1 and CDR2: MNHEY, SMNVEV (reference sequence). Trimming at V came to 2 bases and at J to 2 bases, leaving 6 bases not matched to a gene. There are 15 residues in the CDR3. The CDR3 nucleotides are TGTGCCAGCAGTTTAGTGTCTAGCGGAACCTACGAGCAGTACTTC. Translated, it gives CASSLVSSGTYEQYF.

The chain has TRBV28 and TRBJ2-7, with 7 bases fitting TRBD1. CDR1 and CDR2 from the germline V gene are MDHEN and SYDVKM. The trim removed 9 bases at V and 0 bases at J, leaving 8 bases unmatched. This CDR3 is 14 amino acids long. In DNA form, the CDR3 reads TGTGCCAGTAGACAGGGTGCCCTCTCCTACGAGCAGTACTTC. Its translation: CASRQGALSYEQYF.

The V call is TRBV7-9, the J call TRBJ1-2; D remains unclear. Trimming shortened V by 1 base and J by 5 bases, and 14 bases separated the two germline ends. The CDR3 covers 15 residues. Per the germline V gene, CDR1 is SEHNR and CDR2 is FQNEAQ (reference sequence). CDR3 bases: TGTGCCAGCAGCTTAGAGGAGCGAGGATGGTATGGCTACACCTTC. Translating gives CASSLEERGWYGYTF.

V is TRBV19 and J is TRBJ1-5, with D perhaps matching TRBD1 (6 bases). V was pared by 4 bases and J by 6 bases, with 10 bases between. CDR1 is LNHDA, CDR2 SQIVND, per germline (reference sequence). The CDR3 extends over 13 amino acids. In nucleotides, the CDR3 is TGTGCCAGTAGTAAAGAAGGGGGTCAGCCCCAGCATTTT. This sequence encodes CASSKEGGQPQHF.

In this sample, this clone turned up once. The CDR3 coding sequence is TGTGCCAGCAGTCTCGGACTAGCGCCCAGCACAGATACGCAGTATTTT. This gives the protein CASSLGLAPSTDTQYF. The chain uses TRBV6-4 and TRBJ2-3; TRBD2 aligns across 9 bases. The CDR3 has 16 amino acids. The germline V gene has CDR1 MRHNA and CDR2 SNTAGT. The trim removed 5 bases at V and 0 bases at J, leaving 6 bases unmatched.

This clone came up once. This sequence joins TRBV5-1 and TRBJ2-5, with a tentative D call TRBD1 (5 bases). Trimming left V 5 bases short and J 1 base short, with 12 bases between. This CDR3 is built from 14 residues. Germline CDR1 reads SGHRS; CDR2 reads YFSETQ. CDR3 amino acids: CASSKNGAQETQYF. In DNA, the CDR3 is TGCGCCAGCAGTAAAAATGGGGCCCAAGAGACCCAGTACTTC.